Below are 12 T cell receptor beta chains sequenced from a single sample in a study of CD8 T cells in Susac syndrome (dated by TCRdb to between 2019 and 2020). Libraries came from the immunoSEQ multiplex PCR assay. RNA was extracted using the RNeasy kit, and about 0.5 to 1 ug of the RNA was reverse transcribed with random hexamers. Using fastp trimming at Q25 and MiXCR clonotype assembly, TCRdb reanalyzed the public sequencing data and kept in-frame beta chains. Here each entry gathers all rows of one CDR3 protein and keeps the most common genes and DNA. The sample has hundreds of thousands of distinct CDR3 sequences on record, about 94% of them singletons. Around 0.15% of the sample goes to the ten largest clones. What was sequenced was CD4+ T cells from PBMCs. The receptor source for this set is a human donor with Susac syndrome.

The CDR3 nucleotides are TGTGCCAGCAGCCTTATGGCCACAGGGAGTCAGCCCCAGCATTTT. It translates to CASSLMATGSQPQHF. The chain recombines TRBV3-1 with TRBJ1-5, with D maybe TRBD1 (6 bases). The CDR3 runs to 15 residues. Germline CDR1 and CDR2: LGHDT and YNNKEL (reference sequence). V lost 4 bases and J 6 bases, leaving 16 bases between the germline ends.

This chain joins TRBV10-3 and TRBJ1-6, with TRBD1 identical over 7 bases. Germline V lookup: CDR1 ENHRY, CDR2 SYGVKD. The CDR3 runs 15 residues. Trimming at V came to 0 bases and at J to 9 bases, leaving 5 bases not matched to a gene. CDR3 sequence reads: CAISESGDSTSPLHF. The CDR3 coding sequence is TGTGCCATCAGTGAGTCAGGGGACAGCACTTCACCCCTCCACTTT.

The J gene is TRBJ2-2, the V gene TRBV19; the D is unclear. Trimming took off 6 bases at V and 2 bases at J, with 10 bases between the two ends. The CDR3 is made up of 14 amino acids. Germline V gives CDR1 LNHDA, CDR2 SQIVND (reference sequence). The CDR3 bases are TGTGCCAGTAGGATCTTAAGAAACACCGGGGAGCTGTTTTTT. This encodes CASRILRNTGELFF.

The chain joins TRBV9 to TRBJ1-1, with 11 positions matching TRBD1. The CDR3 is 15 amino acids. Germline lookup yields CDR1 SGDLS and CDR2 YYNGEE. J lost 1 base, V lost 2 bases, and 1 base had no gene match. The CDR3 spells CASSVGTGGNTEAFF. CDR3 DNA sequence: TGTGCCAGCAGCGTTGGGACAGGGGGGAACACTGAAGCTTTCTTT.

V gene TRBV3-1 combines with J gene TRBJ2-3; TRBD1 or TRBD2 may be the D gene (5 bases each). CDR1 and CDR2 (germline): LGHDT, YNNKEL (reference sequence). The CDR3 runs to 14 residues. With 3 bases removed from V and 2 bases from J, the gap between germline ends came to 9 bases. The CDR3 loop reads CASSQGVLTDTQYF. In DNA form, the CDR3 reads TGTGCCAGCAGCCAGGGGGTACTCACAGATACGCAGTATTTT.

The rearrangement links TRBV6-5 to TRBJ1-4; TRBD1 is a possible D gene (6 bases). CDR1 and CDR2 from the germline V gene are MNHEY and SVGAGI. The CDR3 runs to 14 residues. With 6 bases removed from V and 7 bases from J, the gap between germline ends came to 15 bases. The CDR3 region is CASSLGGTAEKLFF. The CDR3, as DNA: TGTGCCAGCAGCCTAGGGGGTACGGCTGAAAAACTGTTTTTT.

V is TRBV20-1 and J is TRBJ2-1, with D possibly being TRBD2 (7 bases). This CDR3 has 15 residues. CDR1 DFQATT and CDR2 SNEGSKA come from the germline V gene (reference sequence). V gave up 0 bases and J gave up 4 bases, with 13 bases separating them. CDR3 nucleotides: TGCAGTGCTAGAGATAGGAGGGGGGGATACAATGAGCAGTTCTTC. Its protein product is CSARDRRGGYNEQFF.

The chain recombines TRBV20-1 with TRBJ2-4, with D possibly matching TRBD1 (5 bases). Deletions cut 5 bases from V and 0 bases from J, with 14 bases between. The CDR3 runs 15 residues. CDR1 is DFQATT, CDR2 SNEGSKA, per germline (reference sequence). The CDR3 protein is CSASPQDRAKNIQYF. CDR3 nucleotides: TGCAGTGCTTCCCCACAAGACAGAGCCAAAAACATTCAGTACTTC.

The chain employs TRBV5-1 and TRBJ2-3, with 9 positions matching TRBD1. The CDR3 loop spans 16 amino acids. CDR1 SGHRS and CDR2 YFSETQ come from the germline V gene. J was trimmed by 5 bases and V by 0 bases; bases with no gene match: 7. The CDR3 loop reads CASSLDRTGGLDTQYF. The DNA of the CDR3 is TGCGCCAGCAGCTTGGATCGTACAGGGGGCCTAGATACGCAGTATTTT.

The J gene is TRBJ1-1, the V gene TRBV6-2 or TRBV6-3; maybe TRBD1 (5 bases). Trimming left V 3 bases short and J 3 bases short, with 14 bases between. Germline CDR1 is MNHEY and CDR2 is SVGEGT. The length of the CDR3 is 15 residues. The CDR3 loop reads CASSYLSRGDTEAFF. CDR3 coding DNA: TGTGCCAGCAGTTATCTGTCGAGGGGAGACACTGAAGCTTTCTTT.

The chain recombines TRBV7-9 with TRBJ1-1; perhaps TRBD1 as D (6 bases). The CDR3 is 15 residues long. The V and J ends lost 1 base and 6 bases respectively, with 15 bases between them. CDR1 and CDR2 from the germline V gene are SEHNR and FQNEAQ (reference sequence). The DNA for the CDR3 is TGTGCCAGCAGCTTAGAGGGGGACGGAGGGGCTGAAGCTTTCTTT. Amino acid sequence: CASSLEGDGGAEAFF.

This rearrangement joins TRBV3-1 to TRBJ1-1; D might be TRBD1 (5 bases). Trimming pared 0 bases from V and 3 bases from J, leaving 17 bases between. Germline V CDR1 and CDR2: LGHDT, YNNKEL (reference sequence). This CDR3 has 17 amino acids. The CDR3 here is CASSQDRQVPGDTEAFF. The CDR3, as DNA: TGTGCCAGCAGCCAAGATCGTCAGGTCCCGGGGGACACTGAAGCTTTCTTT.